This T cell receptor (beta chain) came from a study of T cells after yellow fever vaccination. Whole-study results and caveats: Though it reached lower strength, the secondary response hit its peak faster, day 5 versus 15.

For TCR, cDNA came from 5'RACE template switching, which added a universal primer site and UMIs. From the 5' RACE reads, TCRdb called clonotypes with MiXCR, one entry per CDR3 protein. The sample yields approximately 140,000 distinct CDR3 sequences, 6.5% to 8.5% seen once. Trimming took 5 bases from V and 3 from J, leaving 23 bases between them. This CDR3 is 17 amino acids long. CDR1 is SGHTA and CDR2 is FQGNSA in the germline V gene. This clonotype was detected many times. Its antigen remains unidentified. The chain has TRBV7-2 and TRBJ2-7; D tentatively reads TRBD1 or TRBD2 (6 bases each). The receptor's source is a man aged 30-40 years who received the YFV17D yellow fever vaccine. The source was CD4+ T cells sorted from PBMCs, collected 5 days after the yellow fever booster vaccination. The chain's CDR3 is CASSPTGAFGFGYEQYF. CDR3 in DNA: TGTGCCAGCAGCCCCACGGGGGCTTTTGGGTTCGGCTACGAGCAGTACTTC. The full variable domain, with the rest looked up from reference TRBV7-2 and TRBJ2-7, is GAGVSQSPSNKVTEKGKDVELRCDPISGHTALYWYRQSLGQGLEFLIYFQGNSAPDKSGLPSDRFSAERTGGSVSTLTIQRTQQEDSAVYLCASSPTGAFGFGYEQYFGPGTRLTVT.